The 21 T cell receptor beta chains listed next were all sequenced from one sample in a study of OX40 agonist ivuxolimab in advanced cancers. Data came from immunoSEQ multiplex PCR; TCRdb stores just in-frame clones and leaves some out. The sample gives roughly 100,000 clones, about 90% of which show up once; 0.65% to 0.85% is in the top ten. The source was CD4+ or CD8+ T cells sorted from blood, collected in a trial of the OX40 agonist ivuxolimab. These receptors all stem from an adult with an advanced solid tumor such as melanoma, head and neck, liver or kidney cancer.

A note on this clone: Different DNA sequences within this sample yield the same CDR3. The V and J genes are TRBV7-3 and TRBJ2-1, with 8 positions matching TRBD2. The CDR3 spans 17 residues. J gave up 0 bases and V 1 base, and 5 bases lay outside the gene matches. From germline, CDR1 is SGHTA and CDR2 FQGTGA. As DNA, the CDR3 is TGTGCCAGCAGCTTAAGGGGCGGGGGGCTCTCCTACAATGAGCAGTTCTTC. This encodes CASSLRGGGLSYNEQFF.

The chain couples TRBV11-2 to TRBJ1-4; D gene unclear. V was pared by 4 bases and J by 4 bases, with 4 bases between. The CDR3 is made up of 12 amino acids. Germline CDR1 SGHAT, CDR2 FQNNGV. CDR3 coding DNA: TGTGCCAGCAGCTCAAATAATGAAAAACTGTTTTTT. Residues: CASSSNNEKLFF.

The V call is TRBV27, the J call TRBJ2-1; D gene uncertain. With 4 bases removed from V and 5 bases from J, the gap between germline ends came to 12 bases. Germline V gives CDR1 MNHEY, CDR2 SMNVEV (reference sequence). This CDR3 has 14 amino acids. In DNA, the CDR3 is TGTGCCAGCAGTTATCTCCCGGGCCACAATGAGCAGTTCTTC. Translated: CASSYLPGHNEQFF.

About this clone: Additional DNA sequences in this sample encode the identical CDR3. V usage is TRBV30 and J usage is TRBJ1-1; D gene ambiguous. The CDR3 contains 11 residues. CDR1 GTSNPN and CDR2 SVGIG come from the germline V gene (reference sequence). Trimming removed 0 bases from V and 3 bases from J, with 2 bases in between. The chain's CDR3 is CAWSVHTEAFF. Here the CDR3 DNA reads TGTGCCTGGAGTGTACACACTGAAGCTTTCTTT.

The V and J genes are TRBV7-8 and TRBJ2-3; D is ambiguous. This CDR3 comprises 17 residues. Trimming shortened V by 1 base and J by 1 base, and 15 bases separated the two germline ends. Germline CDR1 reads SGHVS; CDR2 reads FQNEAQ. CDR3 in amino acids: CASSLVEKRLGTDTQYF. CDR3 bases: TGTGCCAGCAGCTTAGTGGAGAAAAGGTTGGGCACAGATACGCAGTATTTT.

The V call is TRBV5-8, the J call TRBJ1-5; 8 positions match TRBD1. Germline CDR1 is SGHTS and CDR2 is YDEGEE. Trimming removed 0 bases from V and 6 bases from J; junction bases left unmatched: 8. This CDR3 has 16 amino acids. The CDR3 loop reads CASSLGQGARGQPQHF. CDR3 nucleotides: TGTGCCAGCAGCTTGGGGCAGGGGGCAAGAGGTCAGCCCCAGCATTTT.

The V and J genes are TRBV2 and TRBJ2-7; no clear D. Germline V gene data show CDR1 as SNHLY and CDR2 as FYNNEI. V lost 8 bases, J lost 4 bases, and 12 bases lay in between. This CDR3 comprises 12 residues. DNA for the CDR3: TGTGCCAGCTCCCGAACCCATTACGAGCAGTACTTC. Translation: CASSRTHYEQYF.

The chain carries TRBV6-1 and TRBJ1-2; no definite D call. Germline loops: CDR1 MNHNS, CDR2 SASEGT. This CDR3 region has 11 residues. Trimming removed 6 bases from V and 2 bases from J, with 4 bases in between. DNA of the CDR3: TGTGCCAGCAGCAGGAACTATGGCTACACCTTC. Amino acid sequence: CASSRNYGYTF.

The CDR3 sequence is CASSLVSGYEQYF. The CDR3, as DNA: TGTGCCAGCAGCTTAGTTTCCGGCTACGAGCAGTACTTC. The chain couples TRBV7-2 to TRBJ2-7; unclear D gene. V lost 1 base to trimming and J lost 3 bases, with 7 bases between them. The CDR3 extends over 13 amino acids. Looked up from germline, CDR1 is SGHTA and CDR2 is FQGNSA.

CDR3 in amino acids: CASSWGQGATYEQYF. For the CDR3, the DNA is TGTGCCAGCAGTTGGGGACAGGGGGCAACCTACGAGCAGTACTTC. The chain uses TRBV6-5 and TRBJ2-7; 12 bases agree with TRBD1. J was trimmed by 2 bases and V by 4 bases; bases with no gene match: 3. The length of the CDR3 is 15 residues. CDR1 MNHEY and CDR2 SVGAGI come from the germline V gene.

This chain connects TRBV7-2 to TRBJ2-1; TRBD2 aligns across 8 bases. The CDR3 spans 15 residues. From germline, CDR1 is SGHTA and CDR2 FQGNSA. Unmatched junction bases numbered 10, after V lost 3 bases and J lost 9 bases. CDR3 in amino acids: CASSLVVKAGGEQFF. The CDR3 DNA is TGTGCCAGCAGCTTGGTGGTGAAGGCGGGAGGTGAGCAGTTCTTC.

The chain uses TRBV7-3 and TRBJ1-2; no reliable D call. V dropped 3 bases and J dropped 4 bases, with 6 bases sitting between them. Per the germline V gene, CDR1 is SGHTA and CDR2 is FQGTGA. The CDR3 contains 12 residues. The CDR3 region has the DNA TGTGCCAGCAGCTTGGGATTCTATGGCTACACCTTC. Protein product: CASSLGFYGYTF.

The rearrangement uses TRBV30 and TRBJ1-6; a weak D match, TRBD1 (6 bases). Trimming took off 4 bases at V and 9 bases at J, with 16 bases between the two ends. This CDR3 region has 14 residues. Per the germline V gene, CDR1 is GTSNPN and CDR2 is SVGIG (reference sequence). CDR3: CAWTAGGHRSPLHF. The CDR3 coding sequence is TGTGCCTGGACCGCCGGGGGACACCGTTCACCCCTCCACTTT.

The chain uses TRBV4-2 and TRBJ2-7, with 11 bases identical to TRBD2. V gave up 0 bases and J gave up 2 bases; unmatched junction bases: 18. This CDR3 has 21 residues. Germline CDR1 is LGHNA and CDR2 is YNFKEQ. In DNA, the CDR3 is TGTGCCAGCAGCCAAGATTCCCACGGCAGGGGGCTAGCGGGAGGTCCCTACGAGCAGTACTTC. Protein sequence: CASSQDSHGRGLAGGPYEQYF.

The J gene is TRBJ2-7, the V gene TRBV6-1, with D hard to call. V lost 6 bases and J lost 5, with 8 bases in between. CDR3 length equals 11 residues. Germline V gives CDR1 MNHNS, CDR2 SASEGT. DNA for the CDR3: TGTGCCAGCAGGAAGGCCCACGAGCAGTACTTC. Translation gives CASRKAHEQYF.

The rearrangement uses TRBV5-6 and TRBJ2-7; no firm D call. CDR3 length equals 14 residues. The germline V gene encodes CDR1 SGHDT and CDR2 YYEEEE. Trimming cost V 4 bases and J 3 bases, with 14 bases left between them. The CDR3 region is CASSPIDTHYEQYF. CDR3 DNA: TGTGCCAGCAGCCCGATCGACACCCACTACGAGCAGTACTTC.

This sequence joins TRBV2 and TRBJ2-3; D possibly corresponds to TRBD2 (5 bases). Germline loops: CDR1 SNHLY, CDR2 FYNNEI. Deletions cut 7 bases from V and 5 bases from J, with 16 bases between. CDR3 length: 14 residues. In nucleotides, the CDR3 is TGTGCCAGCATGAGGGAGAGGACGGAAGATACGCAGTATTTT. It encodes CASMRERTEDTQYF.

The V and J genes are TRBV6-1 and TRBJ2-7; the D gene is possibly TRBD1 (6 bases). CDR1 is MNHNS, CDR2 SASEGT, per germline. CDR3 length: 15 amino acids. V lost 1 base and J lost 5, with 15 bases in between. The CDR3 nucleotides read TGTGCCAGCAGTGAAGTGCAAGGGGGTCGACACGAGCAGTACTTC. Its protein is CASSEVQGGRHEQYF.

This chain uses TRBV27 with TRBJ2-7, with D maybe TRBD2 (5 bases). V was clipped by 2 bases and J by 3 bases, with 8 bases between them. In germline, CDR1 is MNHEY, CDR2 SMNVEV (reference sequence). The CDR3 runs to 13 residues. CDR3: CASSLGESYEQYF. The DNA for the CDR3 is TGTGCCAGCAGTTTAGGGGAGAGCTACGAGCAGTACTTC.

The chain employs TRBV19 and TRBJ2-2, with TRBD1 matching 10 bases. Germline CDR1 and CDR2: LNHDA and SQIVND (reference sequence). The CDR3 runs to 18 residues. After removal of 6 bases from V and 0 bases from J, the junction contained 10 bases not matched to a gene. CDR3 DNA: TGTGCCAGTAGGAGGGGACAGGGGCAACCATCGAACACCGGGGAGCTGTTTTTT. The encoded protein is CASRRGQGQPSNTGELFF.

This clone has more than one count but fewer than ten. J is TRBJ1-1 and V is TRBV19; 7 bases agree with TRBD1. The CDR3 is made up of 14 amino acids. The ends lost 3 bases at V and 5 bases at J; junction bases unmatched: 6. From germline, CDR1 is LNHDA and CDR2 SQIVND (reference sequence). The CDR3 region has the DNA TGTGCCAGTAGTATCGCGGACAGGTTAACTGAAGCTTTCTTT. It yields the protein CASSIADRLTEAFF. Based on the CDR3 plus reference TRBV19 and TRBJ1-1, the full variable domain is DGGITQSPKYLFRKEGQNVTLSCEQNLNHDAMYWYRQDPGQGLRLIYYSQIVNDFQKGDIAEGYSVSREKKESFPLTVTSAQKNPTAFYLCASSIADRLTEAFFGQGTRLTVV.